A single sample is the source of the 17 T cell receptor beta chains below, sequenced in a study of T cells in Graves' hyperthyroidism and ophthalmopathy. The investigators amplified TCR beta CDR3 regions from RNA transcripts. The HTBI primer set was used in a first-round RT-PCR of the TCR CDR3. Via MiXCR, TCRdb re-called the multiplex PCR reads, giving one row per CDR3 protein. This table holds roughly 530,000 distinct CDR3 sequences, about 15% found once. Sequencing input: blood. Receptors were obtained from a woman aged 18-30 years with Graves' ophthalmopathy.

This clonotype was observed a handful of times. The rearrangement joins TRBV15 to TRBJ1-1, with D maybe TRBD1 (5 bases). CDR1 is LNHNV and CDR2 is YYDKDF in the germline V gene (reference sequence). With 5 bases removed from V and 1 base from J, the gap between germline ends came to 11 bases. The CDR3 has 14 amino acids. The CDR3 loop is CATSWGPRNTEAFF. In DNA form, the CDR3 reads TGTGCCACCAGCTGGGGACCCAGGAACACTGAAGCTTTCTTT.

This clonotype was counted many times. The chain recombines TRBV2 with TRBJ1-1; TRBD1 agrees at 7 bases. This CDR3 has 15 amino acids. Germline trimming cut 10 bases from V and 4 bases from J; bases unmatched to any gene: 15. The germline CDR1 and CDR2 sequences are SNHLY and FYNNEI. CDR3 sequence: CATALAGGSGTEAFF. In nucleotides, the CDR3 is TGTGCCACCGCGCTAGCAGGGGGATCGGGCACTGAAGCTTTCTTT.

This clonotype occurred a few times. The J gene is TRBJ2-2, the V gene TRBV28; 8 bases align to TRBD2. The CDR3 contains 16 residues. Germline-derived CDR1 and CDR2 are MDHEN and SYDVKM. V trimming: 3 bases; J trimming: 3 bases; junction bases outside the gene matches: 6. The CDR3 nucleotides are TGTGCCAGCAGTTTTCCAAGCGGGAGCCACACCGGGGAGCTGTTTTTT. It translates to CASSFPSGSHTGELFF.

This clonotype was recorded many times. The genes are TRBV5-1 and TRBJ2-1; 10 bases are shared with TRBD2. Trimming took 4 bases from V and 6 from J; bases not matched to a gene: 7. The germline V gene encodes CDR1 SGHRS and CDR2 YFSETQ. This CDR3 is built from 15 residues. The CDR3 nucleotides are TGCGCCAGCAGCCGCCTAGCGGGGGCTTTCAATGAGCAGTTCTTC. Its translation: CASSRLAGAFNEQFF.

This clonotype was counted many times. The chain couples TRBV27 to TRBJ1-2; 11 bases line up with TRBD1. The J segment lost 4 bases and the V segment lost 0 bases, leaving 7 bases of the junction unmatched. The CDR3 sequence is 17 residues long. CDR1 is MNHEY and CDR2 is SMNVEV in the germline V gene (reference sequence). The CDR3 reads CASSLSTGTGGAYGYTF. CDR3 coding DNA: TGTGCCAGCAGTTTATCTACCGGGACAGGGGGAGCCTATGGCTACACCTTC.

This clonotype was recorded a few times. The CDR3 DNA reads as TGCAGCGTTGAAGAACGCGGTCCTAACTATGGCTACACCTTC. Its translation: CSVEERGPNYGYTF. The V gene is TRBV29-1, the J gene TRBJ1-2; unclear D gene. The CDR3 covers 14 residues. Trimming left V 0 bases short and J 0 bases short, with 8 bases between. Germline V gene lookup returns CDR1 SQVTM and CDR2 ANQGSEA.

The CDR3 DNA sequence: TGTGCCAGTAGCGATTTTACAGAGACCCAGTACTTC. Amino acid sequence: CASSDFTETQYF. The chain uses TRBV19 and TRBJ2-5; D uncertain. The germline V gene has CDR1 LNHDA and CDR2 SQIVND (reference sequence). There are 12 residues in the CDR3. The V and J ends lost 6 bases and 4 bases respectively, with 9 bases between them.

This clonotype appeared many times. The genes are TRBV7-9 and TRBJ2-2; the D gene could be TRBD1 or TRBD2 (5 bases each). The CDR3 consists of 14 residues. Trimming took 8 bases from V and 3 from J, leaving 13 bases between them. Germline V gene lookup returns CDR1 SEHNR and CDR2 FQNEAQ (reference sequence). In DNA form, the CDR3 reads TGTGCCAGCTGGGGGACGGAGCACACCGGGGAGCTGTTTTTT. It is translated as CASWGTEHTGELFF.

With regard to this clonotype: One base away lies a much larger clone, so this may be a sequencing read error. The chain recombines TRBV7-3 with TRBJ2-7; the match to TRBD1 covers 9 bases. Germline V gene lookup returns CDR1 SGHTA and CDR2 FQGTGA. This CDR3 comprises 15 residues. Trimming cost V 4 bases and J 7 bases; bases outside gene matches: 11. CDR3 nucleotide sequence: TGTGCCAGCAGCTCCACAGGGGGCGGATTCGATGAGCAGTACTTC. It codes for CASSSTGGGFDEQYF.

This clonotype appeared a few times. The chain combines TRBV18 with TRBJ1-2; D is perhaps TRBD1 (6 bases). With 3 bases removed from V and 8 bases from J, the gap between germline ends came to 22 bases. Germline V lookup: CDR1 KGHSH, CDR2 LQKENI. The CDR3 is 16 residues long. CDR3 region: CASSPKGEQGLRGYTF. CDR3 nucleotides: TGTGCCAGCTCACCTAAGGGTGAACAGGGTCTGCGAGGCTACACCTTC.

The V call is TRBV20-1, the J call TRBJ1-5, with D possibly matching TRBD1 (6 bases). Germline lookup yields CDR1 DFQATT and CDR2 SNEGSKA (reference sequence). V dropped 6 bases and J dropped 2 bases, with 14 bases sitting between them. The CDR3 extends over 14 amino acids. CDR3: CSASWGRGNQPQHF. In DNA form, the CDR3 reads TGCAGTGCCAGTTGGGGGCGAGGCAATCAGCCCCAGCATTTT.

This clonotype was recorded at least ten times. This rearrangement joins TRBV6-1 to TRBJ1-1, with D unclear. V dropped 6 bases and J dropped 3 bases, with 14 bases sitting between them. The germline gives CDR1 MNHNS, CDR2 SASEGT. CDR3 length equals 14 residues. In DNA, the CDR3 is TGTGCCAGCAGCCAGGCCGGGATCTACACTGAAGCTTTCTTT. Translation gives CASSQAGIYTEAFF.

Many counts were recorded for this clonotype. The V call is TRBV6-1, the J call TRBJ2-3, with 10 bases matching TRBD2. This CDR3 contains 15 residues. V shed 7 bases and J 1 base; nucleotides not matched to a gene: 5. The V gene's germline CDR1 is MNHNS and CDR2 SASEGT. The CDR3 sequence is CASNPGTSGTDTQYF. In DNA form, the CDR3 reads TGTGCCAGCAATCCCGGGACTAGCGGCACAGATACGCAGTATTTT.

V gene TRBV19 combines with J gene TRBJ1-5; tentative D call: TRBD1 (5 bases). The CDR3 extends over 15 amino acids. The germline gives CDR1 LNHDA, CDR2 SQIVND (reference sequence). Trimming removed 0 bases from V and 2 bases from J, with 8 bases in between. The CDR3 sequence: CASSIDQGGNQPQHF. The CDR3 DNA reads as TGTGCCAGTAGTATAGATCAAGGGGGCAATCAGCCCCAGCATTTT.

Only a few counts were recorded for this clonotype. The chain carries TRBV20-1 and TRBJ1-1, with 11 bases matching TRBD1. The V gene's germline CDR1 is DFQATT and CDR2 SNEGSKA (reference sequence). V lost 4 bases, J lost 3 bases, and 1 base stayed unmatched. There are 13 residues in the CDR3. This CDR3 is CSATGQGDTEAFF. CDR3 DNA sequence: TGCAGTGCTACGGGACAGGGGGACACTGAAGCTTTCTTT.

This clonotype was seen only once. A junction boundary mismatches the germline segment, possibly from a read error. This rearrangement joins TRBV6-5 to TRBJ2-3; TRBD2 is a possible D gene (5 bases). This CDR3 contains 17 residues. Per the germline V gene, CDR1 is MNHEY and CDR2 is SVGAGI. The DNA of the CDR3 is TGTGCCAGCATTATAGATTTGGGTAGCGAAACCACAGCTACGCAGTATTTT. It codes for CASIIDLGSETTATQYF.

There are many counts of this clonotype. The chain links TRBV6-1 to TRBJ2-1, with D possibly called TRBD1 or TRBD2 (5 bases each). V lost 4 bases to trimming and J lost 4 bases, with 14 bases between them. Germline V gene data show CDR1 as MNHNS and CDR2 as SASEGT. This CDR3 has 15 residues. CDR3 coding DNA: TGTGCCAGCAGTGTCAGTAGTGGGGGATACAATGAGCAGTTCTTC. It translates to CASSVSSGGYNEQFF.